The present T cell receptor (beta chain) was sequenced within a study of blood T cell repertoires in COVID-19. Turning to the study itself: The samples span acute and convalescent COVID-19 from the United States, Italy and Spain.

V was cut by 1 base and J by 5 bases, with 17 bases left in between. Germline lookup yields CDR1 SEHNR and CDR2 FQNEAQ (reference sequence). This CDR3 spans 16 amino acids. This clone has just a few counts. Using immunoSEQ multiplex PCR, the repertoire was profiled, and TCRdb retains in-frame clones only, with some absent. The sample consists of 250,000 to 400,000 clones, 85% to 90% of them appearing once. This chain joins TRBV7-9 and TRBJ2-5, with D possibly matching TRBD2 (5 bases). This TCR was sampled from a woman aged 30 to 39 with COVID-19, enrolled during active disease. The sequenced sample was peripheral blood. The DNA for the CDR3 is TGTGCCAGCAGCTTAGTAAGTCTGGGGAGTGTTGAGACCCAGTACTTC. Amino acid sequence: CASSLVSLGSVETQYF.